Listed below are T cell receptor beta chains from one sample, sequenced in a study of blood T cells in healthy people across ages. TCRdb analysed the 5' RACE reads with MiXCR anew, one entry per CDR3 protein. The sample shows hundreds of thousands of distinct CDR3 sequences, around 45% of them seen only once. The sample taken for sequencing was blood. These receptors all come from an older woman in good health. Each CDR3 is given with its conserved first and last residue. A D gene is named only where the DNA matches it firmly. Size is stated for part of the rows, as once, few or many counts, or as a class when the clone is expanded.

d_call: NA; clone_size: NA; j_call: TRBJ2-3; v_call: TRBV5-1; cdr3_aa: CASSLDEDTQYF; cdr3_nt: TGCGCCAGCAGCTTGGATGAAGATACGCAGTATTTT
d_call: NA; clone_size: NA; j_call: TRBJ2-1; v_call: TRBV6-5; cdr3_aa: CASSYSLYNEQFF; cdr3_nt: TGTGCCAGCAGTTACTCGCTTTACAATGAGCAGTTCTTC
d_call: TRBD1; clone_size: NA; j_call: TRBJ2-7; v_call: TRBV20-1; cdr3_aa: CSAARTGYEQYF; cdr3_nt: TGCAGTGCGGCCCGGACAGGCTACGAGCAGTACTTC
d_call: TRBD1; clone_size: many; j_call: TRBJ2-1; v_call: TRBV10-3; cdr3_aa: CAISVTRDSNEQFF; cdr3_nt: TGTGCCATCAGTGTTACGAGGGACAGCAATGAGCAGTTCTTC
d_call: NA; clone_size: few; j_call: TRBJ2-3; v_call: TRBV4-3; cdr3_aa: CASSPSSGLGTDTQYF; cdr3_nt: TGCGCCAGCAGCCCCTCGTCGGGGTTGGGCACAGATACGCAGTATTTT
d_call: NA; clone_size: NA; j_call: TRBJ2-7; v_call: TRBV4-2; cdr3_aa: CASSQDQSLAYEQYF; cdr3_nt: TGTGCCAGCAGCCAAGATCAGAGTTTGGCCTACGAGCAGTACTTC
d_call: NA; clone_size: NA; j_call: TRBJ2-1; v_call: TRBV12-5; cdr3_aa: CASALGPYNEQFF; cdr3_nt: TGTGCTAGTGCCCTTGGACCTTACAATGAGCAGTTCTTC
d_call: TRBD1; clone_size: NA; j_call: TRBJ1-2; v_call: TRBV4-1; cdr3_aa: CASSQGADRVYGYTF; cdr3_nt: TGCGCCAGCAGCCAAGGAGCGGACAGGGTCTATGGCTACACCTTC
d_call: TRBD1; clone_size: few; j_call: TRBJ2-5; v_call: TRBV28; cdr3_aa: CASTRGGRETQYF; cdr3_nt: TGTGCCAGCACAAGAGGGGGCCGTGAGACCCAGTACTTC
d_call: TRBD2; clone_size: NA; j_call: TRBJ2-5; v_call: TRBV29-1; cdr3_aa: CSVGGGRWQETQYF; cdr3_nt: TGCAGCGTTGGGGGCGGGAGGTGGCAAGAGACCCAGTACTTC
d_call: NA; clone_size: once; j_call: TRBJ2-7; v_call: TRBV7-9; cdr3_aa: CASSFREFSYNEQYF; cdr3_nt: TGTGCCAGCAGCTTCCGGGAGTTCTCCTACAATGAGCAGTACTTC
d_call: TRBD1; clone_size: NA; j_call: TRBJ2-3; v_call: TRBV7-2; cdr3_aa: CASSAGDRVGDTQYF; cdr3_nt: TGTGCCAGCAGCGCAGGCGACAGGGTGGGAGATACGCAGTATTTT
d_call: NA; clone_size: NA; j_call: TRBJ2-7; v_call: TRBV4-1; cdr3_aa: CASSQGRTRNYEQYF; cdr3_nt: TGCGCCAGCAGCCAAGGGAGGACTCGAAACTACGAGCAGTACTTC
d_call: TRBD2; clone_size: NA; j_call: TRBJ2-3; v_call: TRBV28; cdr3_aa: CASTRWAGGVKDTRYF; cdr3_nt: TGTGCCAGCACGAGGTGGGCTGGGGGGGTGAAAGATACGCGGTATTTT
d_call: NA; clone_size: NA; j_call: TRBJ2-6; v_call: TRBV3-1; cdr3_aa: CASSQVLAQHVDVLTF; cdr3_nt: TGTGCCAGCAGCCAAGTTTTAGCCCAACACGTAGACGTCCTGACTTTC
d_call: NA; clone_size: NA; j_call: TRBJ2-7; v_call: TRBV6-2/TRBV6-3; cdr3_aa: CASSYSWEAYYEQYF; cdr3_nt: TGTGCCAGCAGTTACTCTTGGGAGGCATACTACGAGCAGTACTTC
d_call: NA; clone_size: NA; j_call: TRBJ1-5; v_call: TRBV4-2; cdr3_aa: CASSQDIKGPRERNQPQHF; cdr3_nt: TGTGCCAGCAGCCAAGATATTAAGGGGCCAAGGGAACGCAATCAGCCCCAGCATTTT
d_call: TRBD1; clone_size: few; j_call: TRBJ1-2; v_call: TRBV20-1; cdr3_aa: CSAGRGRGYGYTF; cdr3_nt: TGCAGTGCTGGCAGGGGGCGAGGCTATGGCTACACCTTC
d_call: TRBD2; clone_size: few; j_call: TRBJ2-7; v_call: TRBV3-1; cdr3_aa: CASSLGLASWEQYF; cdr3_nt: TGTGCCAGCAGCCTCGGACTAGCGTCGTGGGAGCAGTACTTC
d_call: NA; clone_size: NA; j_call: TRBJ2-1; v_call: TRBV7-2; cdr3_aa: CASSLAREADEQFF; cdr3_nt: TGTGCCAGCAGCTTAGCGCGGGAAGCGGATGAGCAGTTCTTC
d_call: TRBD1; clone_size: NA; j_call: TRBJ1-5; v_call: TRBV20-1; cdr3_aa: CSAYRGHDQPQHF; cdr3_nt: TGCAGTGCTTACAGGGGGCACGATCAGCCCCAGCATTTT
d_call: TRBD1; clone_size: NA; j_call: TRBJ1-1; v_call: TRBV4-3; cdr3_aa: CASSQRTGFTDAFF; cdr3_nt: TGCGCCAGCAGCCAGAGGACAGGGTTCACTGATGCTTTCTTT
d_call: TRBD2; clone_size: NA; j_call: TRBJ2-1; v_call: TRBV28; cdr3_aa: CASSSFSGSRNEQFF; cdr3_nt: TGTGCCAGCAGTTCTTTTAGCGGGAGCAGGAATGAGCAGTTCTTC
d_call: TRBD1; clone_size: NA; j_call: TRBJ2-7; v_call: TRBV20-1; cdr3_aa: CSAIARTGNPYEQYF; cdr3_nt: TGCAGTGCAATAGCACGGACAGGCAACCCCTACGAGCAGTACTTC
d_call: NA; clone_size: NA; j_call: TRBJ1-2; v_call: TRBV6-1; cdr3_aa: CASSAYVHSPTSNGYTF; cdr3_nt: TGTGCCAGCAGTGCCTATGTGCACAGTCCAACGTCTAATGGCTACACCTTC
d_call: TRBD2; clone_size: few; j_call: TRBJ2-7; v_call: TRBV5-4; cdr3_aa: CASSLDGGTSSYEQYF; cdr3_nt: TGTGCCAGCAGCTTGGATGGCGGGACTAGCTCCTACGAGCAGTACTTC
d_call: NA; clone_size: NA; j_call: TRBJ1-1; v_call: TRBV12-3/TRBV12-4; cdr3_aa: CASSLSGQNTEAFF; cdr3_nt: TGTGCCAGCAGTTTATCAGGACAGAACACTGAAGCTTTCTTT
d_call: TRBD1; clone_size: NA; j_call: TRBJ1-4; v_call: TRBV10-3; cdr3_aa: CAAGDRDNEKLFF; cdr3_nt: TGTGCCGCCGGCGACAGGGATAATGAAAAACTGTTTTTT
d_call: NA; clone_size: many; j_call: TRBJ2-2; v_call: TRBV25-1; cdr3_aa: CASSDRNTGELFF; cdr3_nt: TGTGCCAGCAGTGATCGGAACACCGGGGAGCTGTTTTTT
d_call: NA; clone_size: NA; j_call: TRBJ2-7; v_call: TRBV7-2; cdr3_aa: CASSFDSGGYEQYF; cdr3_nt: TGTGCCAGCAGCTTCGACTCCGGAGGCTACGAGCAGTACTTC
d_call: NA; clone_size: few; j_call: TRBJ1-5; v_call: TRBV5-5; cdr3_aa: CASSLVIRDPYQPQHF; cdr3_nt: TGTGCCAGCAGTTTAGTGATCCGGGACCCTTATCAGCCCCAGCATTTT
d_call: TRBD2; clone_size: NA; j_call: TRBJ2-7; v_call: TRBV7-3; cdr3_aa: CASSATSADYNEQYF; cdr3_nt: TGTGCCAGCAGCGCGACTAGCGCCGATTACAATGAGCAGTACTTC
d_call: TRBD1; clone_size: NA; j_call: TRBJ2-2; v_call: TRBV7-2; cdr3_aa: CASSIAGTGFTGELFF; cdr3_nt: TGTGCCAGCAGTATCGCCGGGACAGGGTTCACCGGGGAGCTGTTTTTT
d_call: NA; clone_size: NA; j_call: TRBJ2-1; v_call: TRBV5-1; cdr3_aa: CASSLSNIDDEQFF; cdr3_nt: TGCGCCAGCAGCTTGAGTAATATCGACGATGAGCAGTTCTTC
d_call: NA; clone_size: NA; j_call: TRBJ1-4; v_call: TRBV2; cdr3_aa: CASIRGTATNEKLFF; cdr3_nt: TGTGCCAGCATCAGGGGAACAGCAACTAATGAAAAACTGTTTTTT
d_call: NA; clone_size: NA; j_call: TRBJ1-6; v_call: TRBV12-3/TRBV12-4; cdr3_aa: CASTWADAPLHF; cdr3_nt: TGTGCCAGTACGTGGGCAGATGCACCCCTCCACTTT
d_call: NA; clone_size: few; j_call: TRBJ2-1; v_call: TRBV4-3; cdr3_aa: CASSQDLSRDYNEQFF; cdr3_nt: TGCGCCAGCAGCCAAGATCTTAGCAGGGACTACAATGAGCAGTTCTTC
d_call: TRBD1; clone_size: many; j_call: TRBJ1-3; v_call: TRBV29-1; cdr3_aa: CSVWDSSGNTIYF; cdr3_nt: TGCAGCGTTTGGGACAGCTCTGGAAACACCATATATTTT
d_call: NA; clone_size: NA; j_call: TRBJ2-7; v_call: TRBV20-1; cdr3_aa: CSAGTEQYF; cdr3_nt: TGCAGTGCTGGGACAGAGCAGTACTTC
d_call: NA; clone_size: NA; j_call: TRBJ2-7; v_call: TRBV6-1; cdr3_aa: CASWRGVTYEQYF; cdr3_nt: TGTGCCAGTTGGAGGGGGGTCACCTACGAGCAGTACTTC
d_call: TRBD2; clone_size: NA; j_call: TRBJ2-3; v_call: TRBV14; cdr3_aa: CASSQETLAGWRTDTQYF; cdr3_nt: TGTGCCAGCAGCCAAGAGACGTTAGCGGGATGGCGCACAGATACGCAGTATTTT
d_call: NA; clone_size: NA; j_call: TRBJ2-1; v_call: TRBV29-1; cdr3_aa: CSAAGHASYNEQFF; cdr3_nt: TGCAGCGCAGCGGGTCATGCCTCCTACAATGAGCAGTTCTTC
d_call: NA; clone_size: few; j_call: TRBJ2-1; v_call: TRBV18; cdr3_aa: CASSPTDNEQFF; cdr3_nt: TGTGCCAGCTCACCTACCGACAATGAGCAGTTCTTC
d_call: NA; clone_size: NA; j_call: TRBJ2-1; v_call: TRBV5-1; cdr3_aa: CASSLAAGYYNEQFF; cdr3_nt: TGCGCCAGCAGCTTGGCCGCAGGGTACTACAATGAGCAGTTCTTC
d_call: TRBD1; clone_size: few; j_call: TRBJ1-4; v_call: TRBV7-2; cdr3_aa: CASSRQGPFEKLFF; cdr3_nt: TGTGCCAGCAGCCGACAGGGGCCTTTTGAAAAACTGTTTTTT
d_call: NA; clone_size: few; j_call: TRBJ2-7; v_call: TRBV7-2; cdr3_aa: CASSPSTAHEQYF; cdr3_nt: TGTGCCAGCAGCCCCTCAACTGCCCACGAGCAGTACTTC
d_call: NA; clone_size: NA; j_call: TRBJ2-6; v_call: TRBV30; cdr3_aa: CAWSAPGANVLTF; cdr3_nt: TGTGCCTGGAGTGCCCCTGGGGCCAACGTCCTGACTTTC
d_call: NA; clone_size: few; j_call: TRBJ2-6; v_call: TRBV28; cdr3_aa: CASSLSRSGANVLTF; cdr3_nt: TGTGCCAGCAGTTTATCCCGGTCTGGGGCCAACGTCCTGACTTTC
d_call: NA; clone_size: few; j_call: TRBJ2-7; v_call: TRBV5-1; cdr3_aa: CASSSGSGVYEQYF; cdr3_nt: TGCGCCAGCAGCTCCGGCTCGGGGGTCTACGAGCAGTACTTC
d_call: TRBD1; clone_size: NA; j_call: TRBJ2-7; v_call: TRBV20-1; cdr3_aa: CSANYGTGAYEQYF; cdr3_nt: TGCAGTGCTAATTACGGGACAGGGGCCTACGAGCAGTACTTC
d_call: NA; clone_size: NA; j_call: TRBJ2-7; v_call: TRBV15; cdr3_aa: CATSSEGSSSYEQYF; cdr3_nt: TGTGCCACCAGCAGTGAGGGTTCCAGCTCCTACGAGCAGTACTTC
d_call: TRBD2; clone_size: NA; j_call: TRBJ2-3; v_call: TRBV29-1; cdr3_aa: CSVDRSHTSGRAGTGTQYF; cdr3_nt: TGCAGCGTTGATCGGTCACATACTAGCGGGAGGGCGGGAACAGGTACGCAGTATTTT
d_call: TRBD2; clone_size: few; j_call: TRBJ2-5; v_call: TRBV10-3; cdr3_aa: CAISESGKGYQETQYF; cdr3_nt: TGTGCCATCAGTGAGAGCGGGAAGGGGTACCAAGAGACCCAGTACTTC
d_call: NA; clone_size: NA; j_call: TRBJ2-3; v_call: TRBV7-9; cdr3_aa: CASSSVRSPDTQYF; cdr3_nt: TGTGCCAGCAGCTCCGTTCGATCCCCAGATACGCAGTACTTT
d_call: NA; clone_size: few; j_call: TRBJ2-1; v_call: TRBV24-1; cdr3_aa: CATSEGPGNNEQFF; cdr3_nt: TGTGCCACCAGCGAGGGCCCAGGCAACAATGAGCAGTTCTTC